The clone carrying this T cell receptor beta chain was detected ten times or more. The antigen is undetermined. TCRdb redid the calling of the 5' RACE reads with MiXCR, one entry per CDR3 protein. This sample has about 18,000 distinct CDR3 sequences; over 2% occur once, and the top ten carry about 7%. Between the trimmed V and J ends, which lost 1 base and 5 bases, there was a span of 20 bases. The germline V gene encodes CDR1 SEHNR and CDR2 FQNEAQ (reference sequence). CDR3 length: 17 amino acids. This sample is part of a study of beta chain bispecific antibodies for T cell cancers. Broader study findings: In these mixed samples, most targeted TRBV reads derived from the leukemia cell line.

Blood mononuclear cells were expanded for 3 days using either OKT3 anti-CD3 antibody or CD3/CD28 beads. The sequence came from a human donor in good health. Some clones in this sample may be carry-over from other donors' samples. This chain joins TRBV7-9 and TRBJ2-5; D tentatively reads TRBD1 or TRBD2 (5 bases each). The sample consisted of healthy donor T cells cultured with leukemia cells. The CDR3 region is CASSLVPGRGARETQYF. In DNA, the CDR3 is TGTGCCAGCAGCTTAGTTCCGGGGCGTGGGGCGCGGGAGACCCAGTACTTC.